The 4 T cell receptor beta chains listed next were all sequenced from one sample in a study of control samples from healthy donors and cancer patients. The protocol was immunoSEQ multiplex PCR, while the TCRdb copy is restricted to in-frame clones and leaves out a portion. The sample shows about 12,000 clones, around 87% of them seen only once. The source material was formalin-fixed, paraffin-embedded tissue. The origin of the receptors is a male donor with melanoma.

This chain joins TRBV18 and TRBJ2-2; a possible D gene is TRBD2 (6 bases). V was trimmed by 3 bases and J by 1 base, leaving 9 bases between them. Germline V gene lookup returns CDR1 KGHSH and CDR2 LQKENI. There are 15 residues in the CDR3. The CDR3 is CASSPGLQNTGELFF. The DNA for the CDR3 is TGTGCCAGCTCACCGGGACTCCAGAACACCGGGGAGCTGTTTTTT.

V is TRBV6-1 and J is TRBJ2-5, with D possibly TRBD2 on 5 matching bases. Deletions cut 3 bases from V and 5 bases from J, with 13 bases between. Germline V CDR1 and CDR2: MNHNS, SASEGT. CDR3 size: 14 residues. DNA of the CDR3: TGTGCCAGCAGTGAGTCGGGGTTGGGGGAGACCCAGTACTTC. As protein: CASSESGLGETQYF.

The chain carries TRBV18 and TRBJ2-5; maybe TRBD2 (6 bases). The germline CDR1 and CDR2 sequences are KGHSH and LQKENI. V shed 0 bases and J shed 3 bases, with 14 bases lying between them. The CDR3 loop spans 16 amino acids. CDR3 sequence: CASSPPGGTGKETQYF. The CDR3 region has the DNA TGTGCCAGCTCACCACCCGGCGGGACGGGGAAAGAGACCCAGTACTTC.

The rearrangement links TRBV5-8 to TRBJ2-1; TRBD2 agrees at 8 bases. The CDR3 contains 14 residues. Germline V gene data show CDR1 as SGHTS and CDR2 as YDEGEE. V trimming: 2 bases; J trimming: 4 bases; junction bases outside the gene matches: 2. The DNA of the CDR3 is TGTGCCAGCAGCTTAACTAGCGGTTACAATGAGCAGTTCTTC. It codes for CASSLTSGYNEQFF.